Below, one T cell receptor beta chain is given with its context. This specimen belongs to a study of blood T cell repertoires in COVID-19. Across the whole study: Material from acute and convalescent COVID-19 was sourced from the United States, Italy and Spain. T cells, B-cell-depleted T cells, or PBMCs supplied cDNA or gDNA.

The germline CDR1 and CDR2 sequences are MGHRA and YSYEKL. This CDR3 has 15 amino acids. V lost 2 bases and J 1 base, leaving 12 bases between the germline ends. The table came from immunoSEQ multiplex PCR; TCRdb's copy has only in-frame clones and leaves some out. The table records roughly 230,000 clones, around 91% of them present only once. Those enrolled in Seattle joined during active infection and were followed longitudinally afterward. Sample: peripheral blood. V usage is TRBV4-1 and J usage is TRBJ2-7; D is unresolved. This receptor was identified in a woman aged 55-69 years with COVID-19, enrolled during active disease. CDR3 DNA: TGCGCCAGCAGCCAACTACGACAAGTTTCCTACGAGCAGTACTTC. This translates into CASSQLRQVSYEQYF.